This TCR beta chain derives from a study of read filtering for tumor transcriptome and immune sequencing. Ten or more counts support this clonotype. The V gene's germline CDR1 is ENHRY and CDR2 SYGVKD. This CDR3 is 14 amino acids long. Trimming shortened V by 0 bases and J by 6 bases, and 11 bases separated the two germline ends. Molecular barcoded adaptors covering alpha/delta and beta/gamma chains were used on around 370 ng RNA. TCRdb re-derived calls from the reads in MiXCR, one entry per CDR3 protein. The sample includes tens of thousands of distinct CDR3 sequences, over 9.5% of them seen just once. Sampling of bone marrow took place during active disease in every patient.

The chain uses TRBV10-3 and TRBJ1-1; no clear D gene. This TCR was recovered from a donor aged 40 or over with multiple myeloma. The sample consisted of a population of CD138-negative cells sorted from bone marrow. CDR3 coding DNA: TGTGCCATCAGTGAGTCAAGTGGTCGAGCTGAAGCTTTCTTT. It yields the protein CAISESSGRAEAFF.